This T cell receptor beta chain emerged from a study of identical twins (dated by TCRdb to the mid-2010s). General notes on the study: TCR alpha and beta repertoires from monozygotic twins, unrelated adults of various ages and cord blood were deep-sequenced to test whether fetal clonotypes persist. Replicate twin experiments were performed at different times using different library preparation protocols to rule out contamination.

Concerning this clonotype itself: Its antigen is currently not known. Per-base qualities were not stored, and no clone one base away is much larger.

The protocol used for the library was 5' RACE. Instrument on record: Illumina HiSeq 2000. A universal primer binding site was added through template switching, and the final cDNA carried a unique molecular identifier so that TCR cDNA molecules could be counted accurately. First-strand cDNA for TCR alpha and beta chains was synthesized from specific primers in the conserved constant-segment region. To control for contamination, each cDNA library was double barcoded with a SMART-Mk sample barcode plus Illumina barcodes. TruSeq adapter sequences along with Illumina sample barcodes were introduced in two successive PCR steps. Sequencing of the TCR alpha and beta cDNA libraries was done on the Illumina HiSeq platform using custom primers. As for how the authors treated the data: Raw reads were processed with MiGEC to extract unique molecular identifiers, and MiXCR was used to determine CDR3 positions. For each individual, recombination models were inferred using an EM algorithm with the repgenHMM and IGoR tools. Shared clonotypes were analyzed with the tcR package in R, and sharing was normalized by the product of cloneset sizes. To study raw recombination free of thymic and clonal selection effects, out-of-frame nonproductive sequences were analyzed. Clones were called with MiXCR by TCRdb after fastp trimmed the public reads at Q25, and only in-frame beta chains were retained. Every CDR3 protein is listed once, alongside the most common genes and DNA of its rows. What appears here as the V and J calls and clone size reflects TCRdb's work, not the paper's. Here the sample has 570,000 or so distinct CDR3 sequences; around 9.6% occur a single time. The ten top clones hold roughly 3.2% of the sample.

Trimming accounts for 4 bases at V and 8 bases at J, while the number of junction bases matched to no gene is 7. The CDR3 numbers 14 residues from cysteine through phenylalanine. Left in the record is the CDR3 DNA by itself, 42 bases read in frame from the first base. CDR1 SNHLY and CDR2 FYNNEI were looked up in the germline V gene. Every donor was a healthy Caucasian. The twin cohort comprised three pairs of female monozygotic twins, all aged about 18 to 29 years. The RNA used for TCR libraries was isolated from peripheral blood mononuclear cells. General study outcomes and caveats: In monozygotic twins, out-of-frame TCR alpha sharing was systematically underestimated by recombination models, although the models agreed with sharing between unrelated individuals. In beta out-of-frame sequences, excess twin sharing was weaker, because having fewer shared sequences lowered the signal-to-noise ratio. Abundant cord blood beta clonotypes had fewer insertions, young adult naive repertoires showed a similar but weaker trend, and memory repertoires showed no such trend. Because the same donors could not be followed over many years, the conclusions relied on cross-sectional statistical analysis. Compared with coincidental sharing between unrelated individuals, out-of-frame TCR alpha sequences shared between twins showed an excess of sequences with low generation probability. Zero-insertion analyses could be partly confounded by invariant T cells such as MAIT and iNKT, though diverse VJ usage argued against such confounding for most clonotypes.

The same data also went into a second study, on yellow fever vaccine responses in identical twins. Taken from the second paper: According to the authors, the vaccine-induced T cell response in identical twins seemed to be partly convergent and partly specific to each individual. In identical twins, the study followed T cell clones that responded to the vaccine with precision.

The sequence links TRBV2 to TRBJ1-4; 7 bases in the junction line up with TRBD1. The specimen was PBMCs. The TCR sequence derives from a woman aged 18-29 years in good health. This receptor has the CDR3 CASSVGTVLEKLFF. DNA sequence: TGTGCCAGCAGTGTTGGGACAGTCCTAGAAAAACTGTTTTTT.